These 2 T cell receptor beta chains came from one sample sequenced in a study of response to subunit inactivated influenza vaccine. TCRdb passed the RT-PCR reads through MiXCR, listing each CDR3 protein once. The sample records just under 550,000 distinct CDR3 sequences, under 30% being singletons. This sample was also put to use in a study of T cells expressing NK-cell markers. This second report adds: In generating TCR beta cDNA, 5'RACE template switching with UMIs was used.

The sample in question was CD4+ T cells sorted from PBMCs, obtained roughly 12 days after vaccination. The receptors derive from a man aged 50-59 years who received an inactivated influenza vaccine.

A few counts support this clonotype. The V gene is TRBV20-1, the J gene TRBJ2-3; D call uncertain. V was clipped by 0 bases and J by 2 bases, with 18 bases between them. The CDR3 spans 17 residues. In germline, CDR1 is DFQATT, CDR2 SNEGSKA (reference sequence). This chain's CDR3 is CSARDLTRDGYTDTQYF. The CDR3 bases are TGCAGTGCTAGAGATCTCACCCGCGACGGGTACACAGATACGCAGTATTTT.

This clonotype was detected many times. The chain joins TRBV10-3 to TRBJ2-1; TRBD2 aligns across 8 bases. J was trimmed by 5 bases and V by 5 bases; bases with no gene match: 2. The CDR3 contains 13 residues. The germline V gene encodes CDR1 ENHRY and CDR2 SYGVKD. This chain's CDR3 is CAISSLADNEQFF. CDR3 DNA sequence: TGTGCCATCAGTTCACTAGCGGACAATGAGCAGTTCTTC.